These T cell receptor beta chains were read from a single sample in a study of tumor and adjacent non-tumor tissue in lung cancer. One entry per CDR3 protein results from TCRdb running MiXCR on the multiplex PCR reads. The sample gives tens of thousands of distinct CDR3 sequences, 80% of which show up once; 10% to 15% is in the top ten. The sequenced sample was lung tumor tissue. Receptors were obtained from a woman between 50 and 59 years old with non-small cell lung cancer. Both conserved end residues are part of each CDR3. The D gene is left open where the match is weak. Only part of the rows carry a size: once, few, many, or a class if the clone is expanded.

CSARDRRGNAEAFF	TGTAGTGCTCGGGACAGACGGGGTAACGCTGAAGCTTTCTTT	TRBJ1-1	TRBV20-1	.	TRBD1
CASGQTGGAEKTQYF	TGTGCCAGCGGTCAAACAGGGGGCGCGGAGAAGACCCAGTACTTC	TRBJ2-5	TRBV28	.	TRBD1
CASRDQNTEAFF	TGCGCCAGCAGGGATCAGAACACAGAAGCTTTCTTT	TRBJ1-1	TRBV10-2	.	.
CAGTPSTSREGQYF	TGTGCCGGCACCCCCTCCACTAGTCGGGAGGGGCAGTACTTC	TRBJ2-7	TRBV12-3/TRBV12-4	.	TRBD2
CASSLLRNTGDLFF	TGTGCCAGCAGTTTGTTACGGAACACCGGGGACCTGTTTTTT	TRBJ2-2	TRBV5-6	few	.
CANSFAGLPGHEQFF	TGTGCCAACAGCTTTGCGGGACTCCCGGGCCATGAGCAGTTCTTC	TRBJ2-1	TRBV5-4	.	.
CSVSGGSTRNEQFF	TGCAGTGTTAGCGGCGGGAGTACGCGCAATGAGCAGTTCTTT	TRBJ2-1	TRBV20-1	few	TRBD2
CVSSSGTSGNLQESQYF	TGTGTCAGTAGCTCCGGGACTAGCGGGAACCTACAAGAGAGCCAGTACTTC	TRBJ2-5	TRBV5-4	.	TRBD2
CSSRGHVRSQPELQETQYF	TGCAGCTCTAGGGGACACGTGAGGTCCCAACCAGAGCTCCAAGAGACCCAGTACTTC	TRBJ2-5	TRBV20-1	.	.
CASSYTGGPSGANVLIF	TGCGCCAGCAGTTACACAGGCGGACCCTCTGGTGCCAACGTCCTGATTTTC	TRBJ2-6	TRBV6-6	.	.
CASRGGTGELFF	TGTGCCAGCAGGGGAGGGACCGGGGAGCTGTTTTTT	TRBJ2-2	TRBV28	many	TRBD2
CASSTGTSGRGEQFF	TGTGCCAGCAGTACCGGGACTAGCGGGAGAGGGGAGCAGTTCTTC	TRBJ2-1	TRBV28	many	TRBD2
CASFRGGAVMDKNIQYF	TGTGCCAGCTTCAGGGGGGGGGCTGTGATGGACAAAAACATTCAGTACTTC	TRBJ2-4	TRBV28	many	.
CASNKNRDAGELFF	TGTGCCAGCAACAAAAACAGGGACGCCGGGGAGCTGTTTTTT	TRBJ2-2	TRBV11-2	once	.
CAILRDQPQHF	TGTGCCATCCTACGGGATCAGCCCCAACATTTT	TRBJ1-5	TRBV24-1	few	.
CVSSSNCGANVMTF	TGTGTCAGCAGCTCTAACTGTGGGGCCAACGTCATGACTTTC	TRBJ2-6	TRBV11-2	.	.
CASSQDQGWETQYF	TGCGCCAGCAGCCAAGACCAGGGGTGGGAGACCCAGTACTTC	TRBJ2-5	TRBV4-3	medium-sized	.
CCGEGGTDTQYF	TGCTGTGGAGAGGGGGGCACAGATACGCAGTATTTT	TRBJ2-3	TRBV20-1	.	.
CASSTEDTEAFF	TGTGCCAGCAGTACGGAGGACACTGAAGCTTTCTTT	TRBJ1-1	TRBV28	.	.
CSARDQRYWYEQYF	TGCAGTGCTAGAGATCAGAGATACTGGTACGAACAGTACTTC	TRBJ2-7	TRBV20-1	.	.
CTSSKIRVSYNEQFF	TGTACCAGCAGTAAGATACGGGTTTCCTACAATGAACAGTTCTTC	TRBJ2-1	TRBV6-1	.	.
CGTSKASGRSYNEQFF	TGTGGCACCAGTAAGGCCAGCGGTAGATCCTACAATGAGCAGTTCTTC	TRBJ2-1	TRBV24-1	.	.